The 9 T cell receptor beta chains in this list originate from one sample, sequenced in a study of breast tumors, draining lymph nodes, adjacent tissues. TCRdb redid the calling of the multiplex PCR reads with MiXCR, one entry per CDR3 protein. Of about 300,000 distinct CDR3 sequences listed, 30% to 35% are singletons. The lymph nodes were axillary draining lymph nodes from breast cancer patients. Sample: axillary lymph node tissue. The receptor source for this set is a female donor with breast cancer. Some clones in this sample may be carry-over from other donors' samples.

Concerning this clonotype: A clone one base away is much larger, so this may be a read error. The rearrangement joins TRBV20-1 to TRBJ2-2, with a weak D call TRBD2 (6 bases). Germline CDR1 DFQATT, CDR2 SNEGSKA (reference sequence). V gave up 3 bases and J gave up 10 bases, with 18 bases separating them. The CDR3 extends over 14 amino acids. This CDR3 reads CSASFGGPGAELFF. CDR3 nucleotides: TGCAGTGCTAGTTTTGGAGGGCCGGGCGCGGAGCTGTTTTTT.

This clonotype was seen at least ten times. V is TRBV30 and J is TRBJ2-7, with no clear D. V lost 6 bases and J lost 4, with 19 bases in between. Germline lookup yields CDR1 GTSNPN and CDR2 SVGIG (reference sequence). This CDR3 region has 14 residues. In DNA, the CDR3 is TGTGCCTGTGCAGCCGATCCGGGTTCTTACGAGCAGTACTTC. Translation gives CACAADPGSYEQYF.

This clonotype showed up many times. The chain carries TRBV6-6 and TRBJ1-2; D ambiguous. CDR1 is MNHNY, CDR2 SVGAGI, per germline (reference sequence). Deletions cut 7 bases from V and 1 base from J, with 10 bases between. This CDR3 region has 13 residues. The CDR3: CASMQIYNYGYTF. In DNA, the CDR3 is TGTGCCAGCATGCAGATATATAACTATGGCTACACCTTC.

This clonotype was seen ten or more times. The V call is TRBV6-2 or TRBV6-3, the J call TRBJ1-5, with D perhaps TRBD1 (6 bases). CDR1 and CDR2 (germline): MNHEY, SVGEGT. V was shortened by 6 bases and J by 0 bases, with 9 bases between the two germline ends. This CDR3 is 14 amino acids long. The DNA of the CDR3 is TGTGCCAGCAGCGGACAGACTAGCAATCAGCCCCAGCATTTT. Its translation is CASSGQTSNQPQHF.

Remarks on this clonotype: Compared with germline, one end of the junction differs, possibly owing to a read error. The chain is built from TRBV6-2 or TRBV6-3 and TRBJ1-2; 7 nucleotides agree with TRBD1. CDR1 is MNHEY and CDR2 is SVGEGT in the germline V gene. The CDR3 runs to 15 residues. The CDR3 DNA follows: TGTGCCAGCAGTCACTCAGGACAGGAGGACTATGGCTACACCTTC. Protein product: CASSHSGQEDYGYTF.

This clonotype has at least ten counts. The chain employs TRBV19 and TRBJ1-2; D perhaps matches TRBD1 (5 bases). V lost 3 bases to trimming and J lost 6 bases, with 11 bases between them. The germline V gene has CDR1 LNHDA and CDR2 SQIVND (reference sequence). The CDR3 is 13 amino acids. In DNA form, the CDR3 reads TGTGCCAGTAGTATCCCTTCGACAGATGGCTACACCTTC. Encoded protein: CASSIPSTDGYTF.

This chain links TRBV5-4 with TRBJ2-2; no reliable D call. Germline CDR1 is SGHNT and CDR2 is YYREEE (reference sequence). Trimming cost V 0 bases and J 7 bases, with 10 bases left between them. The CDR3 totals 14 residues. CDR3 DNA sequence: TGTGCCAGCAGCTTGGGGCAGGAGATCGGGGAGCTGTTTTTT. This gives the protein CASSLGQEIGELFF.

Points on this clonotype: The conserved final phenylalanine or tryptophan is absent from the CDR3, which likely points to a read error. The limits of the CDR3 on the DNA are not certain, so only TCRdb's listed CDR3 is given. The V call is TRBV4-2, the J call TRBJ2-6. Germline V CDR1 and CDR2: LGHNA, YNFKEQ. Termini included, the CDR3 measures 10 amino acids. The CDR3: CASSQDSGTS.

This clonotype appeared a single time. This chain connects TRBV9 to TRBJ1-1, with a tentative D call TRBD1 (5 bases). Germline lookup yields CDR1 SGDLS and CDR2 YYNGEE. CDR3 length equals 15 residues. V shed 0 bases and J shed 3 bases, with 12 bases lying between them. The CDR3 spells CASSVGGRLHTEAFF. As DNA, the CDR3 is TGTGCCAGCAGCGTAGGGGGGAGACTACACACTGAAGCTTTCTTT.